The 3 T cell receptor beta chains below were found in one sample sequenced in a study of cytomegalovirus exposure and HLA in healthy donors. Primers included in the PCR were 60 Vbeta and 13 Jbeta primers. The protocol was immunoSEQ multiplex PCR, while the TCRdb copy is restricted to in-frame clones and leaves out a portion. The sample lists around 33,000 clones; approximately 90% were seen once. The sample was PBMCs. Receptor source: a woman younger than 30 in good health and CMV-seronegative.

The CDR3 loop is CAWSADSYGYTF. For the CDR3, the DNA is TGTGCCTGGAGTGCCGACAGCTATGGCTACACCTTC. V is TRBV30 and J is TRBJ1-2, with D possibly TRBD1 on 5 matching bases. Germline V CDR1 and CDR2: GTSNPN, SVGIG (reference sequence). Deletions cut 1 base from V and 4 bases from J, with 7 bases between. The CDR3 spans 12 residues.

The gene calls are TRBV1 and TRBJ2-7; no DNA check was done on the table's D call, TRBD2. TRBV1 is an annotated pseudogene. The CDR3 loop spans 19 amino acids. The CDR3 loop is CTSSQTYAGLAGGPDEQYF. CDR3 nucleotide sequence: TGCACCAGCAGCCAAACGTATGCCGGACTAGCGGGAGGGCCAGACGAGCAGTACTTC.

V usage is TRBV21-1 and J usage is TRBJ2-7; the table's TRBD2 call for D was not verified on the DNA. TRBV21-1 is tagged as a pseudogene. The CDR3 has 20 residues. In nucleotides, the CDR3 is TGTGCCAGCAGCAAAGCAAGGGAGGGAAGGGGCGAGCGGGAGCTATACGAGCAGTACTTC. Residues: CASSKAREGRGERELYEQYF.